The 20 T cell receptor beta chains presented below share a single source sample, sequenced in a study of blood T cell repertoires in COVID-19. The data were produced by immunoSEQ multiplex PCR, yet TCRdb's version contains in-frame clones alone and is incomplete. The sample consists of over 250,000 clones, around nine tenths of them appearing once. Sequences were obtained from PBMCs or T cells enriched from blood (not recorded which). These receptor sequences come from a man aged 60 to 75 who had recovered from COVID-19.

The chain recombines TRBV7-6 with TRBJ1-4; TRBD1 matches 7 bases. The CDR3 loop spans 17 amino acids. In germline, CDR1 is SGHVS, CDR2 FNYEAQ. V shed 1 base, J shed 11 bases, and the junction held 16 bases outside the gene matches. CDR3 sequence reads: CASSLVGHGQGVEKLFF. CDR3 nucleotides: TGTGCCAGCAGCTTAGTAGGACATGGGCAGGGGGTTGAGAAACTGTTTTTT.

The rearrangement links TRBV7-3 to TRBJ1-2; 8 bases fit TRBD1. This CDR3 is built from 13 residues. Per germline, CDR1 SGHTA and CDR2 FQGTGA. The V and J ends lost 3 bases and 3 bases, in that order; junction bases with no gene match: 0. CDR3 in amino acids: CASSLTGDYGYTF. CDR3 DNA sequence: TGTGCCAGCAGCTTGACAGGGGACTATGGCTACACCTTC.

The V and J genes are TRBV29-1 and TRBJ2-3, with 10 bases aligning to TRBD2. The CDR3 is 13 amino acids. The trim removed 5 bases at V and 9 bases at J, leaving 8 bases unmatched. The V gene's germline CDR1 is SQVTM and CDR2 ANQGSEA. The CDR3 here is CSVQSGGADTQYF. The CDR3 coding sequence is TGCAGCGTTCAAAGCGGGGGGGCCGACACGCAGTATTTT.

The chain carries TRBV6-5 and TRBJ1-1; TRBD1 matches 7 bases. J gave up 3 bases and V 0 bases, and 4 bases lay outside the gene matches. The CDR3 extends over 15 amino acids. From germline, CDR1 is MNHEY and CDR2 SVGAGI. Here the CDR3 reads CASSYSRGRHTEAFF. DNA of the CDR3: TGTGCCAGCAGTTACTCGAGGGGGCGGCACACTGAAGCTTTCTTT.

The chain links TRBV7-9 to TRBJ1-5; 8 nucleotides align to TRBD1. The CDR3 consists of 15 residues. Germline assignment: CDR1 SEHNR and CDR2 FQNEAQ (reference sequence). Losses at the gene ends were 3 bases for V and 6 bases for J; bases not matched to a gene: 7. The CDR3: CASSFGQGLIQPQHF. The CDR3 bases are TGTGCCAGCAGCTTTGGACAGGGACTGATTCAGCCCCAGCATTTT.

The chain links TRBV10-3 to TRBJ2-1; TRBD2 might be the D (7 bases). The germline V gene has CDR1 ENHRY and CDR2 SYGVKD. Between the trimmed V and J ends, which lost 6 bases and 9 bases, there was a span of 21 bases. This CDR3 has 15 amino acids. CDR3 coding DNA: TGTGCCATCAGGGGCTCTAAGGGGGGGCCCCCTGAGCAGTTCTTC. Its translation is CAIRGSKGGPPEQFF.

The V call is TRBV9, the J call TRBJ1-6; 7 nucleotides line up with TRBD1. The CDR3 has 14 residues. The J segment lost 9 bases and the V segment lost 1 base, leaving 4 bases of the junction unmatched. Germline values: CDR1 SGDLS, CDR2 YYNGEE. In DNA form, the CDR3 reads TGTGCCAGCAGCGTAACAGGGGAATCTTCACCCCTCCACTTT. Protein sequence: CASSVTGESSPLHF.

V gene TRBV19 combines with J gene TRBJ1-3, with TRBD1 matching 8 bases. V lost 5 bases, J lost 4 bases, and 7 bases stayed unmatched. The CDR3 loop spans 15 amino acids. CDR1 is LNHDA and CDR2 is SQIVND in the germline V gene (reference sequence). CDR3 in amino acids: CASSPRTGRGNTIYF. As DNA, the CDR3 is TGTGCCAGTAGTCCGAGGACAGGGCGCGGAAACACCATATATTTT.

Here the CDR3 DNA reads TGTGCCAGCAGCCCGTTAGCGGGAGCGCAAGAGACCCAGTACTTC. As protein: CASSPLAGAQETQYF. The chain is built from TRBV25-1 and TRBJ2-5; the match to TRBD2 covers 9 bases. The germline gives CDR1 MGHDK, CDR2 SYGVNS. The V segment lost 6 bases and the J segment 2 bases; nucleotides outside the gene matches: 7. The CDR3 loop spans 15 amino acids.

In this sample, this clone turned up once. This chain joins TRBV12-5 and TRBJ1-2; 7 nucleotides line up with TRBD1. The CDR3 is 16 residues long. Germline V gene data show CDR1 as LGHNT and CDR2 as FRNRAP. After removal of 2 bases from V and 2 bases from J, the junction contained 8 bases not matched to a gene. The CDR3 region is CASGLPDRALNYGYTF. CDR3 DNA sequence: TGTGCTAGTGGTTTGCCTGACAGGGCCCTAAACTATGGCTACACCTTC. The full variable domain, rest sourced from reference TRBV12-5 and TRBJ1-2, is DARVTQTPRHKVTEMGQEVTMRCQPILGHNTVFWYRQTMMQGLELLAYFRNRAPLDDSGMPKDRFSAEMPDATLATLKIQPSEPRDSAVYFCASGLPDRALNYGYTFGSGTRLTVV.

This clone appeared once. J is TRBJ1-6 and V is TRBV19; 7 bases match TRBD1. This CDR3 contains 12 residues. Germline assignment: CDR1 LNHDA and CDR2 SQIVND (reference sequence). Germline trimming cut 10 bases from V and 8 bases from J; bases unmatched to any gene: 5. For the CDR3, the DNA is TGTGCCACTTCCAGGGGGGATTCACCCCTCCACTTT. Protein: CATSRGDSPLHF.

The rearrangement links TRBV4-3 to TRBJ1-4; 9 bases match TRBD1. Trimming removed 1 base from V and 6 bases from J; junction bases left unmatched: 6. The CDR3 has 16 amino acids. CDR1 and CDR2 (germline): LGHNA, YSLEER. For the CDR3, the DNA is TGCGCCAGCAGCCAAGGGCGGGACAGGGCTTATGAAAAACTGTTTTTT. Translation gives CASSQGRDRAYEKLFF.

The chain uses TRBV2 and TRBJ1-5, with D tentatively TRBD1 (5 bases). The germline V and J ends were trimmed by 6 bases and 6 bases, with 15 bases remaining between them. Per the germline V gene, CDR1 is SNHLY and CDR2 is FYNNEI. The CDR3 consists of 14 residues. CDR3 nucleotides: TGTGCCAGCAGCCCCCTGGGGGGTGGTCAGCCCCAGCATTTT. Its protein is CASSPLGGGQPQHF.

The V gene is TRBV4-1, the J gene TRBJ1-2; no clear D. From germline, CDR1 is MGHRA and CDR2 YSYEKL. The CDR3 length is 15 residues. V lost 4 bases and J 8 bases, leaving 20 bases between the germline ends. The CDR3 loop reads CASSPRGLNLFGYTF. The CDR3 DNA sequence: TGCGCCAGCAGCCCCCGGGGTCTTAATCTCTTCGGCTACACCTTC.

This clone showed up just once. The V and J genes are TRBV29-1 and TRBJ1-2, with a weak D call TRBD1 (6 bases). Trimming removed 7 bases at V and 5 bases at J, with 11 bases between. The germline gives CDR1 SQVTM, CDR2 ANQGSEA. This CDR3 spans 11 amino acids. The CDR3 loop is CSGRDIYGYTF. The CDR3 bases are TGCAGCGGCCGGGACATATATGGCTACACCTTC.

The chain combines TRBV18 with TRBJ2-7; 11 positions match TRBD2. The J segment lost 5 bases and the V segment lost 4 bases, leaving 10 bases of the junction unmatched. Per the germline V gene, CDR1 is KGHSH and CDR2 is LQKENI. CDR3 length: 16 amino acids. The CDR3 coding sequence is TGTGCCAGCTCACGAGACTGGACTAGCGGGTCCCACGAGCAGTACTTC. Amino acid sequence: CASSRDWTSGSHEQYF.

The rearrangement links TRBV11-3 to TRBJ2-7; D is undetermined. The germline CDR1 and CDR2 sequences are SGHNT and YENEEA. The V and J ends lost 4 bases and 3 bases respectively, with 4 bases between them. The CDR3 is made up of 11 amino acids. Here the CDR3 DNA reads TGTGCCAGCAGCTCTAACTACGAGCAGTACTTC. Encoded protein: CASSSNYEQYF.

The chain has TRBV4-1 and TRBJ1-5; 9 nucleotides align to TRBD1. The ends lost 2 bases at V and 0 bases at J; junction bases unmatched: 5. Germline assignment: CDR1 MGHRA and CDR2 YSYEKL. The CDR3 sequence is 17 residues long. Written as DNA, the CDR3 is TGCGCCAGCAGCCAATGGGACAGGGATTATAGCAATCAGCCCCAGCATTTT. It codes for CASSQWDRDYSNQPQHF.

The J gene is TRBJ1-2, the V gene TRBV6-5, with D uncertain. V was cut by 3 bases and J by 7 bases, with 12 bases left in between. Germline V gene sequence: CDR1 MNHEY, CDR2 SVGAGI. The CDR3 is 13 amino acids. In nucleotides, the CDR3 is TGTGCCAGCAGTTATGTCCCGGGTCTTGGCTACACCTTC. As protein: CASSYVPGLGYTF.

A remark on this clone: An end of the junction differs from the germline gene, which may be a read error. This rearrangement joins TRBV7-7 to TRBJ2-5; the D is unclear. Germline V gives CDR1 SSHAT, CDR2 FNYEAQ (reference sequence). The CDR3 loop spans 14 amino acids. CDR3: CASSLDRRAETQYF. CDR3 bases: TGTGCTAGCAGCTTAGATCGCCGCGCCGAGACCCAGTACTTC. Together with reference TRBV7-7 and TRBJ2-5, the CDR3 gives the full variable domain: GAGVSQSPRYKVTKRGQDVTLRCDPISSHATLYWYQQALGQGPEFLTYFNYEAQPDKSGLPSDRFSAERPEGSISTLTIQRTEQRDSAMYRCASSLDRRAETQYFGPGTRLLVL.